The sequence of this TCR beta chain was determined in a study of CD8 T cells in Susac syndrome. CDR1 is SGHTS, CDR2 YDEGEE, per germline. This CDR3 comprises 14 residues. Trimming shortened V by 0 bases and J by 3 bases, and 10 bases separated the two germline ends. RNA, at about 0.5 to 1 ug, was reverse transcribed with random hexamers. Using its own MiXCR run on the immunoSEQ multiplex PCR reads, TCRdb lists one record per CDR3 protein. The table includes around 200,000 distinct CDR3 sequences, about 93% detected once. Sequenced: CD4+ T cells from PBMCs. The TCR was taken from a human donor with Susac syndrome. This chain links TRBV5-8 with TRBJ2-7; no reliable D call. The CDR3 region is CASSLGPGNYEQYF. In nucleotides, the CDR3 is TGTGCCAGCAGCTTGGGGCCTGGTAACTACGAGCAGTACTTC.